The following is a T cell receptor beta chain sequence with its context. Antigen specificity is unknown. This sample stems from a study of shared clonotypes between healthy human individuals. Overall study results and limits: A handful of donors held 5% to 5.5% of naive CD4 clonotypes in common. A generally larger estimated richness was seen in naive subsets than in memory subsets.

Only in-frame clones appear in the TCRdb table, and some are missing; sequencing was by immunoSEQ multiplex PCR. This repertoire shows 2 million to 2.5 million clones, roughly 92% found once; its top ten account for around 0.35%. The study drew its donors from healthy HIV-negative adults without recent acute infections or vaccinations. The CD4+ fraction was divided into a CD45RA+ naive subset and a CD45RA-negative memory subset. Per germline, CDR1 MNHEY and CDR2 SVGAGI. CDR3 length: 15 amino acids. V shed 2 bases, J shed 7 bases, and the junction held 4 bases outside the gene matches. The rearrangement uses TRBV6-5 and TRBJ2-1; 11 bases fit TRBD2. The sequencing input was naive CD4+ T cells from PBMCs. Subset here: CD45RA+ positively selected. The sequence derives from a young man in good health. Some clones in this sample may be carry-over from other donors' samples. For the CDR3, the DNA is TGTGCCAGCAGTTACGGGACTAGCGGTCGGAATGAGCAGTTCTTC. This translates into CASSYGTSGRNEQFF.